What follows describes a single T cell receptor (beta chain). What antigen it recognizes has not been identified. There are no base qualities to consult, and no much larger clone falls within one base. Genomic DNA was isolated from the sorted cells so that the TCRbeta CDR3 region could be sequenced. The immunoSEQ Assay was used for sequencing of TCRbeta CDR3 regions. The immuneACCESS repertoire file appears here via TCRdb, limited to in-frame rearrangements. These files lack a portion of the clones; in checked studies, under half of the deficit traces to unresolved V genes, and the cause of the others is not known. Recorded for this sample are tens of thousands of clones; around 80% of them occurred a single time. The ten largest clones capture approximately 1.9% of the sample. Patients with autoimmune disease history or receiving systemic immunosuppression were excluded from the trial. Peripheral blood for TCR sequencing was drawn from every dose cohort at baseline, at cycle 4 day 1 and at cycle 7 day 1. Samples were obtained from an open-label, multicenter, first-in-human phase I dose-escalation trial of ivuxolimab. Adults with locally advanced or metastatic melanoma, renal cell, hepatocellular, or head and neck squamous cell carcinoma were enrolled in the trial. CD4+ and CD8+ T cells were sorted separately from peripheral blood before TCR sequencing.

The data were obtained in a study of OX40 agonist ivuxolimab in advanced cancers. The study in broad terms: Ivuxolimab was a fully human IgG2 agonistic monoclonal antibody targeting the costimulatory receptor OX40 (CD134). The purpose of peripheral TCRbeta sequencing was to test whether ivuxolimab changed TCR sequence diversity and led to clonal T-cell expansion. Among the approximately 54 dose-escalation patients, about 19 had hepatocellular carcinoma, 15 melanoma, 9 renal cell carcinoma and 9 head and neck cancer. The monotherapy dose-escalation portion (N ≈ 57 patients) of the phase I ivuxolimab trial is reported in the paper. Partial responses occurred in three dose-escalation patients, of whom one had hepatocellular carcinoma and two had cutaneous melanoma. Intravenous ivuxolimab was administered to patients every 2 weeks at six dose levels: 0.01, 0.1, 0.3, 1.5, 3 and 10 mg/kg. Prior anti-PD-1, anti-PD-L1 or anti-CTLA-4 therapy was permitted, and 35% to 40% of dose-escalation patients had received checkpoint inhibitors. A male proportion of around 81% and a mean age of approximately 61 years, ranging from roughly 23 to 85, were recorded for the dose-escalation cohort. General conclusions and limits of the study: At doses of 0.1 to 3.0 mg/kg, clonal expansion of both CD4+ and CD8+ T cells in blood was seen between baseline and week 6. The antigen specificity of the clonally expanded peripheral T cells was not determined. After ivuxolimab, CD8+ T cells had more expanded clones than CD4+ T cells on average. In partial responders in the 0.1-3.0 mg/kg groups, normalized peripheral clonal expansion was found to be among the lowest, especially among CD8+ T cells. Low levels of normalized T-cell clonal expansion were also shown by some nonresponding patients.

The sequence came from an adult with an advanced solid tumor such as melanoma, head and neck, liver or kidney cancer. This specimen was CD4+ or CD8+ T cells sorted from blood, taken in a trial of the OX40 agonist ivuxolimab.

The CDR3 reads as follows: CASSRHFEGAVGGYTF. The base sequence is TGCGCCAGCAGCCGCCATTTCGAGGGAGCTGTAGGGGGCTACACCTTC. The rearranged chain carries TRBV4-3 and TRBJ1-2, with the D gene too uncertain to name. V and J lose 4 bases and 8 bases, and a span of 23 bases separates them. Via the germline V gene, CDR1 is LGHNA and CDR2 YSLEER. The CDR3 sequence holds 16 residues, the cysteine and phenylalanine included. Of all the DNA, just the CDR3 is kept, 48 bases in frame from base 1.